The clone carrying this TCR beta chain was seen a handful of times. Its antigen is still unknown. The missing CDR3 end, 3 residues past where the read stops, is filled in from the germline J gene. The CDR3 is made up of 15 amino acids. Per germline, CDR1 GTSNPN and CDR2 SVGIG (reference sequence). The V end lost 2 bases, the J end lost 1 base, and 14 bases lay between the germline ends. The entry originates in a study of T cell clonality in common variable immunodeficiency. The data were produced by immunoSEQ multiplex PCR, yet TCRdb's version contains in-frame clones alone and is incomplete. The record shows about 7,300 clones for this sample, with no singletons present. General study points: Fewer deletions and N-nucleotide insertions were reportedly seen in common variable immunodeficiency TCR beta sequences. Fewer TCRbeta clones were shared among CVID subjects than controls. CVID subjects showed higher TCRbeta clonality than healthy controls.

Of CVID subjects, approximately 14 were female and 29 male, mean age approximately 40. Donors gave roughly 5 to 8.5 ml heparinized peripheral whole blood. The chain links TRBV30 to TRBJ1-1; the D is unclear. The origin of this receptor is a human donor with common variable immunodeficiency. The material sequenced was peripheral blood mononuclear cells. CDR3 DNA (partial): TGTGCCTGGAGTTACCGGGGAGAAAAGAACACTGAA. Translating it yields CAWSYRGEKNTE. The whole CDR3 protein is CAWSYRGEKNTEAFF.